This record looks at one T cell receptor (beta chain) sequence and its context. V gave up 11 bases and J gave up 3 bases, with 8 bases separating them. This CDR3 contains 11 residues. CDR1 is SGHTA, CDR2 FQGNSA, per germline. The data belong to a study of immune characterization of retroperitoneal liposarcoma. TCRdb reprocessed the PCR reads with MiXCR, giving one entry per CDR3 protein. Here the sample spans over 10,000 distinct CDR3 sequences, roughly 44% being singletons. This clonotype was obtained from a female donor with retroperitoneal liposarcoma. The chain employs TRBV7-2 and TRBJ2-1; perhaps TRBD1 as D (5 bases). Sequences were obtained from tumor tissue. CDR3 protein: CAEQVYNEQFF. CDR3 DNA: TGTGCCGAACAGGTCTACAATGAGCAGTTCTTC.